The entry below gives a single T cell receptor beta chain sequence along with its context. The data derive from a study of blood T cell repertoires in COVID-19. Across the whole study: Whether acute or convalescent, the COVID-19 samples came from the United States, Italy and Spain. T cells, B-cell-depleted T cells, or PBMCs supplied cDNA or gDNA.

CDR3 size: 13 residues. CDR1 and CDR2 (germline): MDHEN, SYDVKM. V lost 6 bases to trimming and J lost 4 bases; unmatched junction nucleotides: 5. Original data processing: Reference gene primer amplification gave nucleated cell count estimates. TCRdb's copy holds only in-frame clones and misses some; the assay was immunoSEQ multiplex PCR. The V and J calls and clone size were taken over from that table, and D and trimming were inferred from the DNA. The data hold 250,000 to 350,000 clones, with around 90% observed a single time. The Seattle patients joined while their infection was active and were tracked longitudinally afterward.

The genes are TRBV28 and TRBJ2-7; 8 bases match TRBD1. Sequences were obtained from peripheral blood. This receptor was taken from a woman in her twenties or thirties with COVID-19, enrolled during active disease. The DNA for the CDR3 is TGTGCCAGCAGCGGACAGGGATTTTACGAGCAGTACTTC. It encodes CASSGQGFYEQYF. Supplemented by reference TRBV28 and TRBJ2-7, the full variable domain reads DVKVTQSSRYLVKRTGEKVFLECVQDMDHENMFWYRQDPGLGLRLIYFSYDVKMKEKGDIPEGYSVSREKKERFSLILESASTNQTSMYLCASSGQGFYEQYFGPGTRLTVT.